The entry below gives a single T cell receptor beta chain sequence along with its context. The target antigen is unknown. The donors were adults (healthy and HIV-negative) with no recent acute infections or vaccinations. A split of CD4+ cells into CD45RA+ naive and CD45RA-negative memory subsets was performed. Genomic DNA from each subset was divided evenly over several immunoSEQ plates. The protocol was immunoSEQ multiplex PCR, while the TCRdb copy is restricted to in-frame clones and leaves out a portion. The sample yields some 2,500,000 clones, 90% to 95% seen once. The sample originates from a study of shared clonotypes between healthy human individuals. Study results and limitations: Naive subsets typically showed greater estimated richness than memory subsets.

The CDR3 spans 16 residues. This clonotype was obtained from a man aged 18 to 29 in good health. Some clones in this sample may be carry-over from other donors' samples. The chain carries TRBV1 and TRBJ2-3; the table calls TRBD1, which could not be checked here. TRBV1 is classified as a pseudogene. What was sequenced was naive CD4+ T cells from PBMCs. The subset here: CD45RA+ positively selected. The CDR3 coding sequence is TGCACCAGCAGCCAAGATGGGCGTGCCCGCACAGATACGCAGTATTTT. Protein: CTSSQDGRARTDTQYF.